This T cell receptor (beta chain) was identified in a study of read filtering for tumor transcriptome and immune sequencing. Study as a whole: Fewer than 10 patients were R-ISS I, around 15 were R-ISS II, about seven were R-ISS III. Per sample, TCR-region reads ranged about 4 to 11 million by IR-seq, 85 to 1273 by RNA-seq. Study outcomes and limitations: This fraction held mixed bone marrow immune cells after CD138-negative sorting.

From 350 to 500 ng of RNA, a library with molecular barcoded alpha/delta and beta/gamma adaptors was made. TCRdb processed the reads anew with MiXCR; each CDR3 protein has one entry. The data contain 60,000 or so distinct CDR3 sequences, 15% to 20% of them singletons. V gave up 0 bases and J gave up 8 bases, with 6 bases separating them. CDR1 and CDR2 from the germline V gene are SGHRS and YFSETQ. This CDR3 contains 12 residues. This clonotype was counted many times. Its antigen is undetermined. The origin of this receptor is a donor aged 40 or older with multiple myeloma. Sequencing was performed on a population of CD138-negative cells sorted from bone marrow. The J gene is TRBJ2-1, the V gene TRBV5-1; no reliable D call. CDR3: CASSLVGYEQFF. The CDR3 DNA reads as TGCGCCAGCAGCTTGGTAGGGTATGAGCAGTTCTTC.